This TCR beta chain came from a study of blood T cell repertoires in COVID-19. The CDR3 totals 19 residues. CDR1 and CDR2 (germline): SGHVS, FQNEAQ. The ends lost 5 bases at V and 2 bases at J; junction bases unmatched: 12. TCRdb's table, derived via immunoSEQ multiplex PCR, lists solely in-frame clones and lacks some. The data hold tens of thousands of clones, with roughly 85% observed a single time. The table lists this clone with a few counts. The V gene is TRBV7-8, the J gene TRBJ2-7, with 16 bases that match TRBD2. Specimen: peripheral blood. This receptor was identified in an older woman with acute or convalescent COVID-19. CDR3 residues: CASSPLQGLAGGPAYEQYF. CDR3 bases: TGTGCCAGCAGCCCCCTCCAGGGACTAGCGGGAGGGCCAGCCTACGAGCAGTACTTC.